This TCR beta chain was recorded in a study of CD8 T cells in Susac syndrome. A quantity of roughly 0.5 to 1 ug RNA underwent reverse transcription using random hexamers. Multiplex PCR with immunoSEQ amplified the TCR beta CDR3 across 54 Vbeta and 13 Jbeta. TCRdb fed the immunoSEQ multiplex PCR reads into MiXCR, producing one record per CDR3 protein. The sample consists of roughly 150,000 distinct CDR3 sequences, around 92% of them appearing once. With 7 bases clipped from V and 0 bases from J, the junction kept 5 bases outside the gene matches. The CDR3 contains 16 residues. Per germline, CDR1 KGHDR and CDR2 SFDVKD. CD8+ and CD4+ T cells taken from blood had their TCR beta sequenced. Controls were drawn from healthy donors and were matched for age and sex. TEMRA cells were enriched by FACS, while CD8+ and CD4+ T cells were obtained through a negative isolation that was performed magnetically.

V is TRBV24-1 and J is TRBJ2-6; 7 bases fit TRBD1. Sequencing was performed on CD4+ T cells from PBMCs. The sequence was collected from a human donor in good health. The DNA of the CDR3 is TGTGCCACCAGCCCGACAGGGTCCTCTGGGGCCAACGTCCTGACTTTC. Protein sequence: CATSPTGSSGANVLTF.